The 31 T cell receptor beta chains below come from one sample, sequenced in a study of T cell repertoires in cytomegalovirus infection. TCRdb passed the reads through MiXCR, listing each CDR3 protein once. The sample has 55,000 to 70,000 distinct CDR3 sequences; 33% are singletons. Which antigens these TCRs recognize remains unknown. The sequenced sample was PBMCs, sequenced either directly or after in vitro stimulation (not recorded which). The source of these receptors is a human donor in good health (CMV status not recorded). Some clones in this sample may be carry-over from other donors' samples.

This clonotype was picked up a small number of times. This rearrangement joins TRBV5-1 to TRBJ2-3; no definite D call. Trimming removed 1 base from V and 1 base from J, with 10 bases in between. CDR1 and CDR2 (germline): SGHRS, YFSETQ. The CDR3 contains 15 residues. CDR3 amino acids: CASSLQVPGTDTQYF. The CDR3 nucleotides are TGCGCCAGCAGCTTGCAGGTCCCAGGCACAGATACGCAGTATTTT.

This chain joins TRBV2 and TRBJ2-5, with TRBD1 as a possible D gene (6 bases). Trimming removed 5 bases at V and 1 base at J, with 14 bases between. CDR3 size: 15 residues. From germline, CDR1 is SNHLY and CDR2 FYNNEI. The DNA for the CDR3 is TGTGCCAGCAGTAGGGCATCAGGGGTCCAAGAGACCCAGTACTTC. Translated, it gives CASSRASGVQETQYF.

The V call is TRBV27, the J call TRBJ2-1; D may be TRBD1 (6 bases). The CDR3 loop spans 14 amino acids. The germline V gene encodes CDR1 MNHEY and CDR2 SMNVEV (reference sequence). Trimming cost V 5 bases and J 6 bases, with 14 bases left between them. The CDR3 coding sequence is TGTGCCAGCAGTGTGACAGGTTGGGGCAATGAGCAGTTCTTC. As protein: CASSVTGWGNEQFF.

The rearrangement links TRBV20-1 to TRBJ2-7, with D perhaps assigned TRBD1 or TRBD2 (5 bases each). The CDR3 contains 13 residues. Per the germline V gene, CDR1 is DFQATT and CDR2 is SNEGSKA (reference sequence). V was pared by 3 bases and J by 2 bases, with 11 bases between. The CDR3 bases are TGCAGTGCTAGCCAGGGAGCCCCCTACGAGCAGTACTTC. Its translation: CSASQGAPYEQYF.

The chain uses TRBV19 and TRBJ2-7; 12 nucleotides line up with TRBD2. This CDR3 region has 14 residues. V shed 5 bases and J 3 bases; nucleotides not matched to a gene: 2. The germline V gene encodes CDR1 LNHDA and CDR2 SQIVND (reference sequence). The CDR3 nucleotides are TGTGCCAGTAGTGCACTAGCGGGAGGCTACGAGCAGTACTTC. It is translated as CASSALAGGYEQYF.

This chain links TRBV7-6 with TRBJ2-6; D unclear. Germline CDR1 is SGHVS and CDR2 is FNYEAQ. V lost 8 bases, J lost 0 bases, and 8 bases lay in between. The CDR3 is 14 residues long. The CDR3 is CASGSSSGANVLTF. The DNA of the CDR3 is TGTGCCAGCGGATCCAGCTCTGGGGCCAACGTCCTGACTTTC.

The chain combines TRBV20-1 with TRBJ2-7, with TRBD1 matching over 7 bases. The germline gives CDR1 DFQATT, CDR2 SNEGSKA (reference sequence). Trimming cost V 5 bases and J 5 bases; bases outside gene matches: 9. CDR3 length: 13 residues. This CDR3 reads CSALQGLMNEQYF. In DNA, the CDR3 is TGCAGTGCTTTACAGGGGTTGATGAACGAGCAGTACTTC.

This clonotype was detected once. The rearrangement joins TRBV20-1 to TRBJ2-5; 7 nucleotides align to TRBD2. CDR3 size: 14 residues. Germline V gene lookup returns CDR1 DFQATT and CDR2 SNEGSKA (reference sequence). V shed 5 bases, J shed 2 bases, and the junction held 8 bases outside the gene matches. Here the CDR3 DNA reads TGCAGTGCTCCCGCCTCGGGACTACAAGAGACCCAGTACTTC. As protein: CSAPASGLQETQYF.

V is TRBV12-3 or TRBV12-4 and J is TRBJ2-7; maybe TRBD1 (6 bases). The CDR3 runs to 15 residues. Trimming took 1 base from V and 3 from J, leaving 13 bases between them. The CDR3 DNA is TGTGCCAGCAGTTTAGGGGCAGGGGCCCTCTACGAGCAGTACTTC. It yields the protein CASSLGAGALYEQYF.

The V gene is TRBV11-2, the J gene TRBJ2-1; 11 nucleotides line up with TRBD2. The CDR3 runs 17 residues. V dropped 0 bases and J dropped 8; count of bases not matched to a gene: 9. The V gene's germline CDR1 is SGHAT and CDR2 FQNNGV. The CDR3 spells CASSLDETSGIKDEQFF. For the CDR3, the DNA is TGTGCCAGCAGCTTAGATGAGACTAGCGGGATTAAGGATGAGCAGTTCTTC.

This clonotype has more than one count but fewer than ten. V usage is TRBV10-3 and J usage is TRBJ1-1, with D tentatively TRBD1 (5 bases). The CDR3 has 15 amino acids. Trimming removed 0 bases at V and 3 bases at J, with 11 bases between. The germline V gene has CDR1 ENHRY and CDR2 SYGVKD. CDR3 in amino acids: CAISESGARDTEAFF. CDR3 in DNA: TGTGCCATCAGTGAGTCAGGGGCCCGAGACACTGAAGCTTTCTTT.

There are a few counts of this clonotype. The rearrangement joins TRBV12-3 or TRBV12-4 to TRBJ2-1, with 12 bases lining up with TRBD2. The V and J ends lost 7 bases and 6 bases, in that order; junction bases with no gene match: 7. This CDR3 has 15 amino acids. The CDR3 spells CASTLRTSGINEQFF. As DNA, the CDR3 is TGTGCCAGCACCCTCAGGACTAGCGGGATCAATGAGCAGTTCTTC.

The V call is TRBV10-3, the J call TRBJ2-7, with 10 positions matching TRBD2. Germline loops: CDR1 ENHRY, CDR2 SYGVKD. This CDR3 comprises 15 residues. V gave up 9 bases and J gave up 4 bases; unmatched junction bases: 12. CDR3 nucleotides: TGTGCCATTGCCCCCGAAGCGGGAGGGCCTTACGAGCAGTACTTC. Translation gives CAIAPEAGGPYEQYF.

In its sample, this clonotype ranks as medium-sized (0.01 to 0.1%). The chain employs TRBV11-2 and TRBJ1-2, with unresolved D. Looked up from germline, CDR1 is SGHAT and CDR2 is FQNNGV. V lost 1 base to trimming and J lost 5 bases, with 20 bases between them. The CDR3 extends over 17 amino acids. The CDR3 is CASSLAGGSLSLYGYTF. The CDR3, as DNA: TGTGCCAGCAGCTTAGCTGGCGGATCCCTTTCCCTATATGGCTACACCTTC.

CDR3: CASSPQGWTEAFF. CDR3 nucleotide sequence: TGTGCCAGCAGTCCCCAGGGCTGGACTGAAGCTTTCTTT. V and J are TRBV12-3 or TRBV12-4 and TRBJ1-1; D might be TRBD1 (5 bases). This CDR3 contains 13 residues. Deletions cut 5 bases from V and 5 bases from J, with 12 bases between.

The chain combines TRBV28 with TRBJ1-4, with 10 bases that match TRBD1. Looked up from germline, CDR1 is MDHEN and CDR2 is SYDVKM. V shed 4 bases and J 5 bases; nucleotides not matched to a gene: 4. CDR3 length: 15 residues. Here the CDR3 reads CASSSPGQGNEKLFF. The CDR3 DNA reads as TGTGCCAGCAGTTCCCCGGGACAGGGGAATGAAAAACTGTTTTTT.

This clonotype occurred a few times. This rearrangement joins TRBV12-5 to TRBJ2-6; D not certain. The germline CDR1 and CDR2 sequences are LGHNT and FRNRAP. The CDR3 is 18 amino acids. Trimming took off 1 base at V and 5 bases at J, with 18 bases between the two ends. The CDR3 region has the DNA TGTGCTAGTGGTTTGGGAAGCACCTCTAATCTCTGGGCCAACGTCCTGACTTTC. This gives the protein CASGLGSTSNLWANVLTF.

This clonotype was recorded at least ten times. The chain recombines TRBV7-6 with TRBJ1-2, with 8 bases that match TRBD1. V dropped 5 bases and J dropped 7; count of bases not matched to a gene: 6. Germline CDR1 is SGHVS and CDR2 is FNYEAQ. The CDR3 contains 13 residues. CDR3 nucleotides: TGTGCCAGCAGCCCCGACAGGGGAGGTGGCTACACCTTC. Amino acids: CASSPDRGGGYTF.

This clonotype was recorded a few times. The V and J genes are TRBV7-9 and TRBJ1-1; D gene uncertain. Trimming pared 5 bases from V and 4 bases from J, leaving 17 bases between. CDR3 length: 15 amino acids. Germline CDR1 SEHNR, CDR2 FQNEAQ (reference sequence). The CDR3 spells CASSPSNWGGTEAFF. In DNA, the CDR3 is TGTGCCAGCAGCCCCTCTAATTGGGGTGGCACTGAAGCTTTCTTT.

The chain has TRBV7-2 and TRBJ2-6; D not certain. Germline CDR1 SGHTA, CDR2 FQGNSA. V was pared by 1 base and J by 4 bases, with 5 bases between. The CDR3 covers 14 residues. The CDR3 sequence is CASSLVKGANVLTF. CDR3 DNA sequence: TGTGCCAGCAGCTTAGTAAAGGGGGCCAACGTCCTGACTTTC.

The genes are TRBV11-2 and TRBJ2-1, with D maybe TRBD2 (5 bases). Germline CDR1 reads SGHAT; CDR2 reads FQNNGV. The length of the CDR3 is 17 residues. The V gene lost 1 base and the J gene lost 6 bases, with 19 bases spanning the gap. CDR3 sequence: CASSLVFPLLAGNEQFF. The CDR3 DNA follows: TGTGCCAGCAGCTTAGTATTCCCCCTGCTAGCAGGCAATGAGCAGTTCTTC.

The chain carries TRBV7-6 and TRBJ2-1; 15 bases match TRBD2. Germline CDR1 and CDR2: SGHVS and FNYEAQ. The CDR3 covers 16 residues. Trimming cost V 1 base and J 7 bases; bases outside gene matches: 2. The CDR3 coding sequence is TGTGCCAGCAGCTTAGGGACTAGCGGGAGGGCGAATGAGCAGTTCTTC. Encoded protein: CASSLGTSGRANEQFF.

In regard to this clonotype: Sequence at one end of the junction differs from germline and may be a read error. The V call is TRBV4-1, the J call TRBJ2-3; D perhaps matches TRBD2 (5 bases). Germline CDR1 and CDR2: MGHRA and YSYEKL. The CDR3 has 12 amino acids. The CDR3 DNA sequence: TGTGCCAGCAGCCAAGCTGCGGGTACGCAGTATTTT. Protein sequence: CASSQAAGTQYF.

DNA for the CDR3: TGTGCTAGTGGTTTAGCCCGCACAGATACGCAGTATTTT. The encoded protein is CASGLARTDTQYF. The V and J genes are TRBV12-5 and TRBJ2-3; D is unresolved. The germline V gene has CDR1 LGHNT and CDR2 FRNRAP. There are 13 residues in the CDR3. Trimming took off 3 bases at V and 1 base at J, with 5 bases between the two ends.

This clonotype turned up a few times. The chain links TRBV7-6 to TRBJ2-1; the D gene could be TRBD1 or TRBD2 (6 bases each). V lost 5 bases and J lost 6, with 14 bases in between. The CDR3 extends over 14 amino acids. CDR1 SGHVS and CDR2 FNYEAQ come from the germline V gene. CDR3 amino acids: CASSPTRGPNEQFF. CDR3 DNA: TGTGCCAGCAGCCCCACTCGGGGGCCCAATGAGCAGTTCTTC.

This sequence joins TRBV7-2 and TRBJ2-5, with a possible D match to TRBD1 (6 bases). The CDR3 has 14 residues. The germline V and J ends were trimmed by 5 bases and 0 bases, with 10 bases remaining between them. Germline-derived CDR1 and CDR2 are SGHTA and FQGNSA. In DNA form, the CDR3 reads TGTGCCAGCAGCCGAGGACAGAACCAAGAGACCCAGTACTTC. It is translated as CASSRGQNQETQYF.

The chain couples TRBV20-1 to TRBJ1-6, with 7 bases fitting TRBD1. From germline, CDR1 is DFQATT and CDR2 SNEGSKA (reference sequence). J lost 7 bases, V lost 0 bases, and 6 bases had no gene match. The length of the CDR3 is 15 residues. The CDR3 sequence is CSAREGAGGNSPLHF. CDR3 DNA sequence: TGCAGTGCTAGAGAGGGGGCAGGGGGGAATTCACCCCTCCACTTT.

In the case of this clonotype: Its ends do not fully match the called genes, so a read error is possible. The J gene is TRBJ2-1, the V gene TRBV6-2 or TRBV6-3, with D possibly being TRBD2 (5 bases). Germline V gene data show CDR1 as MNHEY and CDR2 as SVGEGT. This CDR3 comprises 12 residues. The CDR3: CARSYIPGKLFF. In DNA form, the CDR3 reads TGTGCCCGCAGTTACATTCCGGGAAAGCTGTTCTTC.

The chain couples TRBV6-1 to TRBJ2-5; D gene unclear. CDR1 and CDR2 (germline): MNHNS, SASEGT. Trimming removed 8 bases at V and 1 base at J, with 8 bases between. The CDR3 has 12 amino acids. This CDR3 is CASGNSQETQYF. The CDR3 DNA sequence: TGTGCCAGCGGGAACAGCCAAGAGACCCAGTACTTC.

The gene calls are TRBV14 and TRBJ2-3; D remains unclear. Germline V gene lookup returns CDR1 SGHDN and CDR2 FVKESK. The V gene lost 7 bases and the J gene lost 4 bases, with 6 bases spanning the gap. The CDR3 totals 11 residues. The DNA of the CDR3 is TGTGCCAGCAAGGGCTCAGATACGCAGTATTTT. Translation gives CASKGSDTQYF.

V usage is TRBV27 and J usage is TRBJ1-1; tentatively, D is TRBD1 (5 bases). With 5 bases removed from V and 2 bases from J, the gap between germline ends came to 21 bases. The length of the CDR3 is 17 residues. Germline CDR1 reads MNHEY; CDR2 reads SMNVEV (reference sequence). CDR3 bases: TGTGCCAGCAGTCCTATCCCGGGACGGAGAACCAACACTGAAGCTTTCTTT. Residues: CASSPIPGRRTNTEAFF.